This T cell receptor beta chain came from a study of blood T cell repertoires in COVID-19. Whole-study context: The cDNA or gDNA used as material had been derived from T cells, B-cell-depleted T cells, or PBMCs.

Measured with immunoSEQ multiplex PCR; TCRdb has only the in-frame clones, and not every one. The sample holds over 250,000 clones, around 86% seen once. The CDR3 contains 15 residues. CDR1 and CDR2 from the germline V gene are WSHSY and SAAADI. With 6 bases clipped from V and 4 bases from J, the junction kept 12 bases outside the gene matches. Sequencing input: peripheral blood. The rearrangement uses TRBV10-2 and TRBJ2-7, with 7 bases matching TRBD1. The receptor was isolated from a man aged 45-60 years with acute or convalescent COVID-19. The CDR3 is CASRRPGQPQYEQYF. CDR3 bases: TGCGCCAGCAGAAGACCGGGACAGCCACAATACGAGCAGTACTTC.